This T cell receptor (beta chain) was sequenced during a study of T cell clones after liver transplantation. About the study: Three of eight recipients were HCV-positive; others had non-autoimmune, non-viral indications.

Sequenced by immunoSEQ multiplex PCR; TCRdb stores in-frame clones only, minus some. Among 85,000 to 110,000 clones listed, around four fifths were seen once. This CDR3 contains 18 residues. Losses at the gene ends were 0 bases for V and 4 bases for J; bases not matched to a gene: 14. CDR1 and CDR2 from the germline V gene are SGHRS and YFSETQ. The rearrangement links TRBV5-1 to TRBJ2-3, with 7 bases identical to TRBD1. This clonotype was sampled from a human patient who received a liver transplant. The T cells may partly be graft donor cells. Sample: CD4+ T cells from blood, taken roughly 50 months after liver transplant. This CDR3 is CASSLGGAPGGFPDTQYF. As DNA, the CDR3 is TGCGCCAGCAGCTTGGGAGGGGCGCCAGGGGGTTTCCCAGATACGCAGTATTTT.